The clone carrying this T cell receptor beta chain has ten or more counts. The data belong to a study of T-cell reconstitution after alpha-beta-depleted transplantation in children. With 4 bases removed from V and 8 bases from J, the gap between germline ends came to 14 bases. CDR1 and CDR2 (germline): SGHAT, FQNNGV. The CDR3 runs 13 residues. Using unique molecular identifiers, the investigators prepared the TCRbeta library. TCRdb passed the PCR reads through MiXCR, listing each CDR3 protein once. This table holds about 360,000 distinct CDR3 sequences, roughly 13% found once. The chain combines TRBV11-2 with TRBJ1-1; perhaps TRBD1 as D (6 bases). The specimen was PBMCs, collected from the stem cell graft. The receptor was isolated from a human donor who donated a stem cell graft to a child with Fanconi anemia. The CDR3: CASSSLDRHEAFF. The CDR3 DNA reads TGTGCCAGCAGCTCTCTCGACAGGCACGAAGCTTTCTTT.